This T cell receptor beta chain was found in a study of cytomegalovirus exposure and HLA in healthy donors. Regarding the study as a whole: Both high specificity and high sensitivity reportedly marked the classifier's diagnosis of cytomegalovirus status. Most sequenced TCRs were rare (though some public TCRs occurred in many donors). Among donors in an Asian-associated ancestry cluster, a later analysis reportedly found fewer N-insertions than the roughly 610-donor mean. In a later analysis, specific HLA alleles were associated with under 20,000 TCR beta sequences at a 0.05 false discovery rate.

PCR employed 60 Vbeta and 13 Jbeta primers. Assay: immunoSEQ multiplex PCR; the TCRdb copy retains only in-frame clones and omits some. The data contain some 180,000 clones, around 82% of them singletons. CDR1 and CDR2 (germline): SGHNT, YYREEE (reference sequence). The length of the CDR3 is 18 residues. Losses at the gene ends were 1 base for V and 5 bases for J; bases not matched to a gene: 16. To note about this clone: Antigen: not known.

The genes are TRBV5-4 and TRBJ1-2; 8 nucleotides line up with TRBD1. The TCR sequence derives from a woman in her 30s in good health and CMV-seropositive. The specimen was PBMCs. The CDR3 region is CASSLPRTGSKLWYGYTF. The CDR3 coding sequence is TGTGCCAGCAGCTTGCCCCGGACAGGGTCCAAGTTATGGTATGGCTACACCTTC. The whole variable domain, remainder taken from reference TRBV5-4 and TRBJ1-2, is ETGVTQSPTHLIKTRGQQVTLRCSSQSGHNTVSWYQQALGQGPQFIFQYYREEENGRGNFPPRFSGLQFPNYSSELNVNALELDDSALYLCASSLPRTGSKLWYGYTFGSGTRLTVV.